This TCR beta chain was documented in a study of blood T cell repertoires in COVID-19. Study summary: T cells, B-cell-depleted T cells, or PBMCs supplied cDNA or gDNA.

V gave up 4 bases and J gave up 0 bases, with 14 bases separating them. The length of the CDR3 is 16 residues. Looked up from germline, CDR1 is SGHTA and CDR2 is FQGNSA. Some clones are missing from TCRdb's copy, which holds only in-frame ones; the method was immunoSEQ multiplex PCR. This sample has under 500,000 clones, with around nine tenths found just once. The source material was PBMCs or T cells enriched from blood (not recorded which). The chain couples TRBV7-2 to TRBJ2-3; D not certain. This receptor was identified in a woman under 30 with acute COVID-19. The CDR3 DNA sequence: TGTGCCAGCAGCTCCCCCATGGAGCCTAGCACAGATACGCAGTATTTT. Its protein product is CASSSPMEPSTDTQYF.